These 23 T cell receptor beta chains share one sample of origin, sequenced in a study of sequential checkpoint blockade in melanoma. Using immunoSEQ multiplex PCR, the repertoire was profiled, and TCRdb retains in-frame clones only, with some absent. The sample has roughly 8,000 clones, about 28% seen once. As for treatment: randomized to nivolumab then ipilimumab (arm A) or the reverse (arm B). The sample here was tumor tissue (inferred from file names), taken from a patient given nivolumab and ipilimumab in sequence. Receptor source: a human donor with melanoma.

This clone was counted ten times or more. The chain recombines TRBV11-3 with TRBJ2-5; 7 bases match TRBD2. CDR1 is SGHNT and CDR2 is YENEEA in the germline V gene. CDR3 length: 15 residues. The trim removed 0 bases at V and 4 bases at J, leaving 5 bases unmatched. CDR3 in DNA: TGTGCCAGCAGCTTAGATCTGGGAGGGCGAGAGACCCAGTACTTC. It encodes CASSLDLGGRETQYF. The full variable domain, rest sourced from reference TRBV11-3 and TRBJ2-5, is EAGVVQSPRYKIIEKKQPVAFWCNPISGHNTLYWYLQNLGQGPELLIRYENEEAVDDSQLPKDRFSAERLKGVDSTLKIQPAELGDSAVYLCASSLDLGGRETQYFGPGTRLLVL.

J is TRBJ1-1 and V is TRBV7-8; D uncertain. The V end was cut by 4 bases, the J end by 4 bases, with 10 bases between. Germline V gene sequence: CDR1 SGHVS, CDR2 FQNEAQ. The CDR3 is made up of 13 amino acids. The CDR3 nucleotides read TGTGCCAGCAGCTCCCAGAGGAGCACTGAAGCTTTCTTT. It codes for CASSSQRSTEAFF.

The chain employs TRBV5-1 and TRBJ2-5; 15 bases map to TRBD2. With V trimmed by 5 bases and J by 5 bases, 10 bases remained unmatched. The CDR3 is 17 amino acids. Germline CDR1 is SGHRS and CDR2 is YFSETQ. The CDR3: CASRSGLAGGPGETQYF. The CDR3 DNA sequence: TGCGCCAGCAGGAGCGGACTAGCGGGAGGGCCGGGGGAGACCCAGTACTTC.

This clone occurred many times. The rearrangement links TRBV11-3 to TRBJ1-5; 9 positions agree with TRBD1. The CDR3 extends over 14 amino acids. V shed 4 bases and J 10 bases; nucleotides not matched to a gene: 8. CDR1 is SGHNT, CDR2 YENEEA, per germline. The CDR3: CASSSDRGLGPQHF. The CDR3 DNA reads TGTGCCAGCAGCTCAGACAGGGGGTTAGGTCCCCAGCATTTT.

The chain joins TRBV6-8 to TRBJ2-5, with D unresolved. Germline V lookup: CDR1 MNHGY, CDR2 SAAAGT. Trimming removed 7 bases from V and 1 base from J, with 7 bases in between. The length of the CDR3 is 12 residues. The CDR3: CASTWTQETQYF. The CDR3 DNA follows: TGTGCCAGCACGTGGACCCAAGAGACCCAGTACTTC.

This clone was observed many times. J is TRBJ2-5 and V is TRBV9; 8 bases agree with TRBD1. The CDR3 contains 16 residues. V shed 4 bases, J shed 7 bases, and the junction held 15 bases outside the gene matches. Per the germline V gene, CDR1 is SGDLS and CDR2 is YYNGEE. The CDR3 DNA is TGTGCCAGCAGCTTAAGACAGGGGAGAGGGGTCGGGACCCAGTACTTC. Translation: CASSLRQGRGVGTQYF.

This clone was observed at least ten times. CDR3 residues: CASSFGEFTYEQYF. The CDR3 nucleotides read TGTGCCAGCAGCTTTGGGGAGTTCACCTACGAGCAGTACTTC. This rearrangement joins TRBV11-3 to TRBJ2-7; perhaps TRBD2 as D (5 bases). V lost 3 bases, J lost 2 bases, and 11 bases lay in between. This CDR3 has 14 residues. Germline CDR1 is SGHNT and CDR2 is YENEEA.

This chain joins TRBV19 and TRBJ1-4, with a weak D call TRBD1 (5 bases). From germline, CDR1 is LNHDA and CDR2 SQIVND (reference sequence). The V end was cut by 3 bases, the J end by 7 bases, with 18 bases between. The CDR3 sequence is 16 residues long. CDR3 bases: TGTGCCAGTAGTATCCCGATGGGCAGGGAAAGTGAAAAACTGTTTTTT. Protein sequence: CASSIPMGRESEKLFF.

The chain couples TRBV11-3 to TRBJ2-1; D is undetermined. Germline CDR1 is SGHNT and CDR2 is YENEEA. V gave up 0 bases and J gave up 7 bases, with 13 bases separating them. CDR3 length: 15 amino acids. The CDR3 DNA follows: TGTGCCAGCAGCTTAGAGAGGCATCTGCGGAATGAGCAGTTCTTC. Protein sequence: CASSLERHLRNEQFF.

CDR3 in DNA: TGTGCCAGCCGACGATCCGGTGCAACTAATGAAAAACTGTTTTTT. Amino acid sequence: CASRRSGATNEKLFF. This chain links TRBV11-3 with TRBJ1-4; no reliable D call. There are 15 residues in the CDR3. CDR1 is SGHNT, CDR2 YENEEA, per germline. V was cut by 8 bases and J by 0 bases, with 13 bases left in between.

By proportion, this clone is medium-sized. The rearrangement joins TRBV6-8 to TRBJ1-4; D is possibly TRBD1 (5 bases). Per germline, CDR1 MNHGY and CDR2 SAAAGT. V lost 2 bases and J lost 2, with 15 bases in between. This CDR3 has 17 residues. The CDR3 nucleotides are TGTGCCAGCAGTTACGTGCGGGGCCCCTGGACTAATGAAAAACTGTTTTTT. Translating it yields CASSYVRGPWTNEKLFF.

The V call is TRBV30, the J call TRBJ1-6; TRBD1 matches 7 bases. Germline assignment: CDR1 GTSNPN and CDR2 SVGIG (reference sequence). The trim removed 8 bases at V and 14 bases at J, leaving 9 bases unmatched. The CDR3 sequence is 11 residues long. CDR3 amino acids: CAQHRGKALHF. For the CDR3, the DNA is TGTGCCCAACACAGGGGTAAGGCCCTCCACTTT.

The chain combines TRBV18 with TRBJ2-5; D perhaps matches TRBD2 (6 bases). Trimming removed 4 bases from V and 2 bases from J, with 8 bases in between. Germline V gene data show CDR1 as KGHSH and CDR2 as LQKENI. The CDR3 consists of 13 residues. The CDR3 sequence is CASSRDFQETQYF. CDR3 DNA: TGTGCCAGCTCACGGGACTTTCAAGAGACCCAGTACTTC.

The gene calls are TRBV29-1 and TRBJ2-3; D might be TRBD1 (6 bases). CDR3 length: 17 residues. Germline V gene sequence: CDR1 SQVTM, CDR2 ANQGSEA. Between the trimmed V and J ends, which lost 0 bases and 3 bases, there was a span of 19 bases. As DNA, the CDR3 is TGCAGCGTTGAAGATCGTGGGACATTAATAGTAACAGATACGCAGTATTTT. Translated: CSVEDRGTLIVTDTQYF.

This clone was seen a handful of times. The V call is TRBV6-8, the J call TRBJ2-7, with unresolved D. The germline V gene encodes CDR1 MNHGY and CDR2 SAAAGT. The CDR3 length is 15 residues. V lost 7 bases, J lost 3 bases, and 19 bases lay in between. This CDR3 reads CASTNGPNGDYEQYF. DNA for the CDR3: TGTGCCAGCACCAACGGCCCTAACGGAGACTACGAGCAGTACTTC.

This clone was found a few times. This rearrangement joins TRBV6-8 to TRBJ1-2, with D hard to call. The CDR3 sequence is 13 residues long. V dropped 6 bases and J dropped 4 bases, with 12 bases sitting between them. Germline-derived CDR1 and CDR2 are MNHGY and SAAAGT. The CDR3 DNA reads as TGTGCCAGCAGGGCGGCGGACCCCTATGGCTACACCTTC. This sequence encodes CASRAADPYGYTF.

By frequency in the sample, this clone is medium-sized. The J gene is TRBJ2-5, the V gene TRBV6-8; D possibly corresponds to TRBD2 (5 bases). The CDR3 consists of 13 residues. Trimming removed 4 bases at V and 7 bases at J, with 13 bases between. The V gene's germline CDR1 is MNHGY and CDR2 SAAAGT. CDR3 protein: CASSSGGRWTQYF. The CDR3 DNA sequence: TGTGCCAGCAGTTCTGGCGGGCGGTGGACCCAGTACTTC.

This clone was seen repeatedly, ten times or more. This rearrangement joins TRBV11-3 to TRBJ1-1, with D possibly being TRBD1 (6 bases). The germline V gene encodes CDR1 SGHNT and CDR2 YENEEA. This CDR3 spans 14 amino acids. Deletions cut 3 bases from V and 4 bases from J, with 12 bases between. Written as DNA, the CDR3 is TGTGCCAGCAGCTTCGTCACAGGGACCACTGAAGCTTTCTTT. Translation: CASSFVTGTTEAFF.

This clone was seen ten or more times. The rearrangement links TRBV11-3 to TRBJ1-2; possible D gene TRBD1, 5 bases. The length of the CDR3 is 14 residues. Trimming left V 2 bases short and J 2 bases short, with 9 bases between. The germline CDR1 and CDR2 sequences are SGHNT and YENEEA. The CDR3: CASSLTDKNYGYTF. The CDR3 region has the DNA TGTGCCAGCAGCTTAACGGACAAGAACTATGGCTACACCTTC.

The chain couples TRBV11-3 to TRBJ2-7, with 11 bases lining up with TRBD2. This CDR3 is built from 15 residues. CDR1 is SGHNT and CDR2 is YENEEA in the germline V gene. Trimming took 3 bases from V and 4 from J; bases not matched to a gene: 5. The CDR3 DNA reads TGTGCCAGCAGCTTGACGGCTAGCGGGAGGTACGAGCAGTACTTC. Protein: CASSLTASGRYEQYF.

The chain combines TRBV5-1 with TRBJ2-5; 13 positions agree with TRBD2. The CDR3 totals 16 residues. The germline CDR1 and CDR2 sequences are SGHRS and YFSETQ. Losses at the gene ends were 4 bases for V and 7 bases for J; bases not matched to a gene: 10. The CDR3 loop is CASSVLTSGGAGTQYF. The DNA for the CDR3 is TGCGCCAGCAGCGTCCTAACTAGCGGGGGGGCCGGGACCCAGTACTTC.

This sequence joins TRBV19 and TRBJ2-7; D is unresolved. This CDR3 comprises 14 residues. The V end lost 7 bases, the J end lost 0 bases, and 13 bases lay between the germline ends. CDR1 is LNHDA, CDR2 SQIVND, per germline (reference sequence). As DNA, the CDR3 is TGTGCCAGTAAGTTGAGCCCTAGCTCCTACGAGCAGTACTTC. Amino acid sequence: CASKLSPSSYEQYF.

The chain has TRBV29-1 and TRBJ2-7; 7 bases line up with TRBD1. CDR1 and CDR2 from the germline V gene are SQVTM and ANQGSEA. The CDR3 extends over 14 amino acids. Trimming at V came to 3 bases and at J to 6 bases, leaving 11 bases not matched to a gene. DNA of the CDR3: TGCAGCGTTGAGAGACAGGGATTAGGATTCGAGCAGTACTTC. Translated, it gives CSVERQGLGFEQYF.